This T cell receptor beta chain was captured in a study of blood T cell repertoires in COVID-19. Looking at the study overall: Some COVID-19 samples were acute and others convalescent; all came from the United States, Italy and Spain.

Assay: immunoSEQ multiplex PCR; the TCRdb copy retains only in-frame clones and omits some. Seen here are 260,000 or so clones, about 80% observed once, and the top ten hold 3% to 4.5%. Self-reported history from a screening survey and questionnaire set each donor's cohort. Exposed enrollees encountered a COVID-19 case at some point within 2 weeks before study entry. V lost 7 bases, J lost 1 base, and 4 bases stayed unmatched. From germline, CDR1 is MDHEN and CDR2 SYDVKM. The CDR3 extends over 13 amino acids. V gene TRBV28 combines with J gene TRBJ2-7; TRBD2 aligns across 7 bases. This receptor was identified in a woman aged 40 to 55 who had been exposed to COVID-19. What was sequenced was PBMCs or T cells enriched from blood (not recorded which). CDR3 protein: CASIGGGSYEQYF. CDR3 DNA sequence: TGTGCCAGCATTGGCGGGGGTTCCTACGAGCAGTACTTC.